The 11 T cell receptor beta chains given below trace back to one sample, sequenced in a study of PD-1 blockade in classical Hodgkin lymphoma (dated by TCRdb to 2018 to 2020). The time point label corresponds to: cycle 1 day 1 (C1D1), immediately before nivolumab initiation. All trial patients had relapsed after autologous stem cell transplantation, with cohorts A, B and C differing in prior brentuximab vedotin exposure. Magnetic negative selection with a Miltenyi CD8+ T cell isolation kit was used to purify CD8+ T cells from thawed PBMCs. Receptor libraries were prepared by the immunoSEQ multiplex PCR assay. Imported from immuneACCESS, the table was reduced by TCRdb to in-frame sequences with V and J called. These copies leave out some clones; in studies compared against another copy, an unresolved V gene accounts for under half, and the cause of the remainder is not known. The sample table records 3,000 or so clones; almost 65% of these occur just once. The ten largest clones add up to around 32% of the sample.

The sample was CD8+ T cells from blood, taken at baseline. These receptors all come from a human donor with classical Hodgkin lymphoma.

This clone has a handful of counts. V gene TRBV5-8 combines with J gene TRBJ2-3; D remains ambiguous. The CDR3 runs 15 residues. Looked up from germline, CDR1 is SGHTS and CDR2 is YDEGEE. Between the trimmed V and J ends, which lost 4 bases and 0 bases, there was a span of 12 bases. The CDR3 DNA reads TGTGCCAGCAGCCCACTAACAAGGAGCACAGATACGCAGTATTTT. Protein product: CASSPLTRSTDTQYF.

The CDR3 spells CASSPSLAEGTTDTQYF. The CDR3 nucleotides read TGTGCCAGCTCACCAAGCCTAGCGGAAGGGACCACAGATACGCAGTATTTT. The gene calls are TRBV18 and TRBJ2-3, with TRBD2 identical over 7 bases. Germline values: CDR1 KGHSH, CDR2 LQKENI. This CDR3 has 17 amino acids. The trim removed 2 bases at V and 2 bases at J, leaving 10 bases unmatched.

CDR3: CASSELLGVEQYF. CDR3 DNA sequence: TGCGCCAGCAGTGAGCTATTGGGGGTAGAGCAGTACTTC. J is TRBJ2-7 and V is TRBV10-2, with D perhaps assigned TRBD1 or TRBD2 (5 bases each). CDR3 size: 13 residues. The germline CDR1 and CDR2 sequences are WSHSY and SAAADI. The V and J ends lost 2 bases and 7 bases respectively, with 12 bases between them.

In this sample, this clone turned up once. The chain uses TRBV19 and TRBJ2-7; 9 bases fit TRBD1. CDR3 length: 14 amino acids. V lost 5 bases, J lost 5 bases, and 7 bases stayed unmatched. CDR1 and CDR2 (germline): LNHDA, SQIVND (reference sequence). For the CDR3, the DNA is TGTGCCAGTAGTCCTGGGGACAGGGAGAACGAGCAGTACTTC. It specifies CASSPGDRENEQYF.

The chain recombines TRBV2 with TRBJ2-6; weak D call: TRBD1 (6 bases). Germline CDR1 reads SNHLY; CDR2 reads FYNNEI. V was pared by 6 bases and J by 2 bases, with 14 bases between. The CDR3 has 16 amino acids. CDR3 bases: TGTGCCAGCAGCGAGGGGGAGACCACTGGGGCCAACGTCCTGACTTTC. It yields the protein CASSEGETTGANVLTF.

CDR3 residues: CASSREFPDTQYF. The CDR3 DNA sequence: TGTGCCAGCAGTCGGGAGTTCCCAGATACGCAGTATTTT. The V and J genes are TRBV11-3 and TRBJ2-3; a possible D gene is TRBD2 (6 bases). The CDR3 has 13 amino acids. Germline CDR1 reads SGHNT; CDR2 reads YENEEA. The germline V and J ends were trimmed by 6 bases and 4 bases, with 11 bases remaining between them.

The V and J genes are TRBV5-1 and TRBJ2-1; TRBD1 matches 7 bases. The germline gives CDR1 SGHRS, CDR2 YFSETQ. V was pared by 9 bases and J by 3 bases, with 6 bases of the junction left unmatched. The CDR3 extends over 13 amino acids. The CDR3 loop is CATSGGGYNEQFF. Written as DNA, the CDR3 is TGCGCCACCTCAGGGGGTGGCTACAATGAGCAGTTCTTC.

This clone has a handful of counts. The genes are TRBV28 and TRBJ1-1; D might be TRBD1 (5 bases). The CDR3 is 13 amino acids. CDR1 and CDR2 from the germline V gene are MDHEN and SYDVKM. V was clipped by 3 bases and J by 4 bases, with 9 bases between them. The CDR3 reads CASSFQGGTEAFF. CDR3 coding DNA: TGTGCCAGCAGTTTTCAGGGAGGCACTGAAGCTTTCTTT.

The V and J genes are TRBV5-4 and TRBJ2-3, with 7 positions matching TRBD2. The CDR3 loop spans 15 amino acids. V lost 0 bases and J lost 5; bases outside the gene matches: 6. In germline, CDR1 is SGHNT, CDR2 YYREEE (reference sequence). The CDR3 bases are TGTGCCAGCAGCTTGGAGGCGGGAGACGTAGATACGCAGTATTTT. Residues: CASSLEAGDVDTQYF.

This chain uses TRBV10-3 with TRBJ2-3, with D hard to call. In germline, CDR1 is ENHRY, CDR2 SYGVKD. V dropped 0 bases and J dropped 6 bases, with 4 bases sitting between them. CDR3 length: 12 residues. DNA of the CDR3: TGTGCCATCAGTGAGTCCAGGGATACGCAGTATTTT. Amino acids: CAISESRDTQYF.

The sample holds one count of this clone. This rearrangement joins TRBV6-1 to TRBJ1-2; D uncertain. The germline V gene encodes CDR1 MNHNS and CDR2 SASEGT. V lost 7 bases, J lost 2 bases, and 8 bases lay in between. CDR3 length: 12 residues. This CDR3 reads CASTGGNYGYTF. The DNA for the CDR3 is TGTGCCAGCACGGGAGGGAACTATGGCTACACCTTC.